The sequence of this T cell receptor beta chain was determined in a study of cytomegalovirus exposure and HLA in healthy donors. A multiplex PCR was run with 60 Vbeta primers and 13 Jbeta primers. Profiling relied on immunoSEQ multiplex PCR, and the TCRdb table lists in-frame clones only, not all of them. The repertoire holds 150,000 or so clones, 75% to 90% seen once, with approximately 8.5% in the top ten. The clonotype comes from a man between 18 and 35 years old in good health and CMV-seropositive. The sequencing input was PBMCs.

The CDR3: CASSPFDRGSYEQYF. In nucleotides, the CDR3 is TGTGCCAGCAGCCCCTTTGACAGGGGGTCCTACGAGCAGTACTTC. The chain couples TRBV9 to TRBJ2-7, with 9 bases aligning to TRBD1. Per germline, CDR1 SGDLS and CDR2 YYNGEE. After removal of 4 bases from V and 1 base from J, the junction contained 6 bases not matched to a gene. The CDR3 is made up of 15 amino acids.